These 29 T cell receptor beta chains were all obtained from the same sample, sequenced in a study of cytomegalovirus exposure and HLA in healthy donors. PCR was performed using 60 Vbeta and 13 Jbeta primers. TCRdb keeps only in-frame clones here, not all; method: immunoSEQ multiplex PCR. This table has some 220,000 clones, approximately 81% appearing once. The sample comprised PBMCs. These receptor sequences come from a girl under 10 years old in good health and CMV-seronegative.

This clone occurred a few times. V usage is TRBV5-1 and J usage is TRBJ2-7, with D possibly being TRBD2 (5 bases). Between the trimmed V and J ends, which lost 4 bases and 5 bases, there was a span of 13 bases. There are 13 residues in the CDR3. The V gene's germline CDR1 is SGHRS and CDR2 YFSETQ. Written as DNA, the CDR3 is TGCGCCAGCAGCCTGTTAGCGACCAACGAGCAGTACTTC. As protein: CASSLLATNEQYF.

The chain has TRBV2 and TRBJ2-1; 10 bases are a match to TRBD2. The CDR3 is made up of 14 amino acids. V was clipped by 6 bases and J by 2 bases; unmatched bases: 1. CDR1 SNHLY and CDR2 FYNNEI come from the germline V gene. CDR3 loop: CASSLAGAYNEQFF. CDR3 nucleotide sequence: TGTGCCAGCAGCCTAGCGGGGGCCTACAATGAGCAGTTCTTC.

DNA of the CDR3: TGTGCCAGCAGCCCCCCGTTGAACACCGGGGAGCTGTTTTTT. This codes for CASSPPLNTGELFF. The chain employs TRBV9 and TRBJ2-2; D call uncertain. V was shortened by 4 bases and J by 1 base, with 8 bases between the two germline ends. In germline, CDR1 is SGDLS, CDR2 YYNGEE. CDR3 length equals 14 residues.

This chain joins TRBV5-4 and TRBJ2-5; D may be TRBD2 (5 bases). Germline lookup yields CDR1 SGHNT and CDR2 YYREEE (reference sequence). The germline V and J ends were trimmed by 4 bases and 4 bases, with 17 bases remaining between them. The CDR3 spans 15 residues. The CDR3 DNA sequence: TGTGCCAGCAGCCCCGAAGAGGGCCACCGAGAGACCCAGTACTTC. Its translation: CASSPEEGHRETQYF.

CDR3 in amino acids: CATLVSGDSGANVLTF. Here the CDR3 DNA reads TGTGCCACACTGGTAAGCGGAGACTCTGGGGCCAACGTCCTGACTTTC. The V gene is TRBV2, the J gene TRBJ2-6, with D tentatively TRBD2 (5 bases). Germline V gene sequence: CDR1 SNHLY, CDR2 FYNNEI. This CDR3 contains 16 residues. Trimming shortened V by 10 bases and J by 0 bases, and 16 bases separated the two germline ends.

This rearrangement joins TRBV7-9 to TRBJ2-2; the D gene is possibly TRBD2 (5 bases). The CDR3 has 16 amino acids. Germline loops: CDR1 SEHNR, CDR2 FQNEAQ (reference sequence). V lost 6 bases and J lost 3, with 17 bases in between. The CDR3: CASRSGPGKDTGELFF. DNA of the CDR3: TGTGCCAGCAGATCAGGCCCGGGAAAGGACACCGGGGAGCTGTTTTTT.

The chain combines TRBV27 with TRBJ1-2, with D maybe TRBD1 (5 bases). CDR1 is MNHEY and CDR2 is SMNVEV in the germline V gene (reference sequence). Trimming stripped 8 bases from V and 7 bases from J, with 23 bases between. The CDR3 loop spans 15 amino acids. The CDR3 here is CASSPQEQVLGGYTF. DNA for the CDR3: TGTGCCAGCTCTCCCCAGGAACAGGTACTTGGTGGCTACACCTTC.

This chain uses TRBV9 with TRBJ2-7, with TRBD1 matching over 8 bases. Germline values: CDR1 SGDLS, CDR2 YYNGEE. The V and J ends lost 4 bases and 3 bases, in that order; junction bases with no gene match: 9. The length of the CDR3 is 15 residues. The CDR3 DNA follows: TGTGCCAGCAGCCCAACGACAGGGGCAATCTACGAGCAGTACTTC. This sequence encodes CASSPTTGAIYEQYF.

The CDR3 loop is CASSGQRTEAFF. DNA for the CDR3: TGTGCCAGTAGTGGGCAAAGAACTGAAGCTTTCTTT. The chain employs TRBV19 and TRBJ1-1; D gene uncertain. The CDR3 runs 12 residues. CDR1 is LNHDA, CDR2 SQIVND, per germline (reference sequence). V dropped 5 bases and J dropped 5 bases, with 9 bases sitting between them.

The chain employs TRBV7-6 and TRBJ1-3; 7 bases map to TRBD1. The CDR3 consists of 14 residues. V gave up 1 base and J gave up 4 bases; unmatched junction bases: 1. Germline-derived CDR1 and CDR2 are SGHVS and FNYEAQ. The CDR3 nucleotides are TGTGCCAGCAGCTTAGACAGGGGAGGAAACACCATATATTTT. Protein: CASSLDRGGNTIYF.

CDR3 loop: CATLHVYDKSNQPQHF. In DNA form, the CDR3 reads TGTGCCACCCTCCACGTTTACGACAAGAGCAATCAGCCCCAGCATTTT. The chain uses TRBV6-6 and TRBJ1-5; D uncertain. The V end lost 10 bases, the J end lost 1 base, and 20 bases lay between the germline ends. The CDR3 has 16 amino acids. The germline V gene has CDR1 MNHNY and CDR2 SVGAGI (reference sequence).

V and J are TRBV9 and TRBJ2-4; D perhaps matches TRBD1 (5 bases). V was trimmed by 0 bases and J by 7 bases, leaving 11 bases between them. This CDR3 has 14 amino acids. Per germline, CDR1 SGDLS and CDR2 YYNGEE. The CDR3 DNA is TGTGCCAGCAGCGTAGACAGGAGTGGGAACATTCAGTACTTC. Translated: CASSVDRSGNIQYF.

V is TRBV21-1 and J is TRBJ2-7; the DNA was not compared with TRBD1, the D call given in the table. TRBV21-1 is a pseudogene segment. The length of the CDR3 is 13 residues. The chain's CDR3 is CASIPGDSYEQYF. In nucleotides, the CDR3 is TGTGCCAGCATCCCAGGGGACTCCTACGAGCAGTACTTC.

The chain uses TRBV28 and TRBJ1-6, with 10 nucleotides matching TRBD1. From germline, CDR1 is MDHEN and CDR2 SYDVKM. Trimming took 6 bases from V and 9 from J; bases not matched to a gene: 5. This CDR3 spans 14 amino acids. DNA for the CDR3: TGTGCCAGCAGACCGGGACAGGGGCGTTCACCCCTCCACTTT. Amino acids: CASRPGQGRSPLHF.

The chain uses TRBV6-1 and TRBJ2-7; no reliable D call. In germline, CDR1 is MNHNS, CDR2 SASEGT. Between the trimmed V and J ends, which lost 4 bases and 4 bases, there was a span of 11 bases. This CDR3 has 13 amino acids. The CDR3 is CASSVRNSYEQYF. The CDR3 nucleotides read TGTGCCAGCAGTGTCAGGAATTCTTACGAGCAGTACTTC.

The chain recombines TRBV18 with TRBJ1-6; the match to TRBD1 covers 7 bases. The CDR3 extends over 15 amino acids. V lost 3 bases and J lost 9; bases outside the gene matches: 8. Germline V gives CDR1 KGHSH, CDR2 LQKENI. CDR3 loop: CASSPTTGTGSPLHF. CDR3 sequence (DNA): TGTGCCAGCTCACCGACGACAGGGACGGGTTCACCCCTCCACTTT.

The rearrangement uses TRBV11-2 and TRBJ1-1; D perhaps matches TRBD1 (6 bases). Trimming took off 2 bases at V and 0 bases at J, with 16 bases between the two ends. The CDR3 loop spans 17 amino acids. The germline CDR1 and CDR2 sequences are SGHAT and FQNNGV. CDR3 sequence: CASSLRGTELMNTEAFF. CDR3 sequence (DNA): TGTGCCAGCAGCTTAAGGGGGACCGAACTCATGAACACTGAAGCTTTCTTT.

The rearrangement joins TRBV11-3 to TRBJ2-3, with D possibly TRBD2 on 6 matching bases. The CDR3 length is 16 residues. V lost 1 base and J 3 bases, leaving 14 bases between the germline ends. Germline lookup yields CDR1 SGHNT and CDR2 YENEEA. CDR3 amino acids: CASSLGRGSGTDTQYF. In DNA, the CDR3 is TGTGCCAGCAGCTTAGGTCGGGGGTCGGGTACAGATACGCAGTATTTT.

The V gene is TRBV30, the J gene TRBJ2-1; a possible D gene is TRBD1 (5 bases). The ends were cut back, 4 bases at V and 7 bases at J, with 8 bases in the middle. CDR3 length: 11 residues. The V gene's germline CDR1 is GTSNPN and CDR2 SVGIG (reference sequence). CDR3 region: CAWKGLNEQFF. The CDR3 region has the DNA TGTGCCTGGAAGGGGTTGAATGAGCAGTTCTTC.

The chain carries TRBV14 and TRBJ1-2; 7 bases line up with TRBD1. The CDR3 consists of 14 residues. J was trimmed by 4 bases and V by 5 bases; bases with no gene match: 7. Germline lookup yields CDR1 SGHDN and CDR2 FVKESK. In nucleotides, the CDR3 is TGTGCCAGCAGCAGGACAGGCCCATTCTATGGCTACACCTTC. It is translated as CASSRTGPFYGYTF.

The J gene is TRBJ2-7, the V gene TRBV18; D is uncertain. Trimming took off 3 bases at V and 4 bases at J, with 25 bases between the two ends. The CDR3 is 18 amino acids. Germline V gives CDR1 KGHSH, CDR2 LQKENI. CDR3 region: CASSPFPLSPSSTYEQYF. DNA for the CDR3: TGTGCCAGCTCACCTTTCCCCCTATCACCGAGTTCCACGTACGAGCAGTACTTC.

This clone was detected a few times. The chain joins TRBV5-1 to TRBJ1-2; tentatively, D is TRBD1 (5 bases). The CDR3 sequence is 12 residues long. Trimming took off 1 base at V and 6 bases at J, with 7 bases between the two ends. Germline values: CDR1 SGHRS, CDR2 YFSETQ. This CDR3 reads CASSLSGNGYTF. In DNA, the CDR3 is TGCGCCAGCAGCTTGTCAGGGAATGGCTACACCTTC.

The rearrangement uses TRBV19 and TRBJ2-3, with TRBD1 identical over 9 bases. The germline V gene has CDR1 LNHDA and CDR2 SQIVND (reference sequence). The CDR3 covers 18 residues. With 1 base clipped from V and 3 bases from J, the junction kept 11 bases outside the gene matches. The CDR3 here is CASSIGPGQGISTDTQYF. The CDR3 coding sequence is TGTGCCAGTAGTATAGGTCCCGGACAGGGGATTTCGACAGATACGCAGTATTTT.

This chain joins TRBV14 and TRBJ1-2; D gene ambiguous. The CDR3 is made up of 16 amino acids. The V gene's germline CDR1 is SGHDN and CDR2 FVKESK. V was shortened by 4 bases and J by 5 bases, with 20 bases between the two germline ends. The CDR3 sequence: CASSPFKARRGYGYTF. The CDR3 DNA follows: TGTGCCAGCAGCCCCTTTAAAGCCCGACGGGGATATGGCTACACCTTC.

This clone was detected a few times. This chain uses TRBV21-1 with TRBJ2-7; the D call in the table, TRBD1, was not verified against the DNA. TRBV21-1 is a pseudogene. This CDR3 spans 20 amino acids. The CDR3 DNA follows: TGTGCCAGCAGCAAATTTTATGGGACAGGGGACGGGGAGAGCTCCTACGAGCAGTACTTC. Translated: CASSKFYGTGDGESSYEQYF.

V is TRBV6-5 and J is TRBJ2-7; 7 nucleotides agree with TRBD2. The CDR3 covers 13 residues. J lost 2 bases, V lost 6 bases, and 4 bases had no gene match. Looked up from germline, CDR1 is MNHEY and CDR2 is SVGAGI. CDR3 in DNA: TGTGCCAGCAGGCGCGGGAGAGCCTACGAGCAGTACTTC. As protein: CASRRGRAYEQYF.

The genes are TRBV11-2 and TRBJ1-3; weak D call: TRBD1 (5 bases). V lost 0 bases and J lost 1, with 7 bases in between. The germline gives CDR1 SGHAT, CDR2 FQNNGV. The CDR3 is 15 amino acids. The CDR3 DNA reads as TGTGCCAGCAGCTTAGATCGGGGGTCTGGAAACACCATATATTTT. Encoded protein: CASSLDRGSGNTIYF.

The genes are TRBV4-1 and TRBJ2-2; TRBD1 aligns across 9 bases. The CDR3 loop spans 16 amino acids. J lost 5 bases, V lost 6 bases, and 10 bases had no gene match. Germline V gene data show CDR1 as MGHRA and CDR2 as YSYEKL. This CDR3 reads CASSPPGQGVTGELFF. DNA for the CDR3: TGCGCCAGCAGTCCTCCGGGACAGGGAGTTACCGGGGAGCTGTTTTTT.

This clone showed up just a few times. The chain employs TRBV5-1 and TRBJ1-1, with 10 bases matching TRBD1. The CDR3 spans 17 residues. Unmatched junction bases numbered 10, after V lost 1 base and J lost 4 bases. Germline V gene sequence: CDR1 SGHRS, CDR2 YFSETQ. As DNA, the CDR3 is TGCGCCAGCAGCTTGCAGTTGACAGGGGGCAGTGGCACTGAAGCTTTCTTT. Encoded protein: CASSLQLTGGSGTEAFF.